Listed here is a single T cell receptor (beta chain). Antigen unknown. Isolated RNA was reverse transcribed in full, so expressed TCRB transcripts were sequenced. The assay was immunoSEQ multiplex PCR, and TCRdb's table has in-frame clones only and misses some. Of 300,000 to 400,000 clones listed, approximately 15% were seen once; the top ten hold roughly 0.015%. This entry comes from a study of beta chain features in type 1 diabetes. Study-wide points: Type 1 diabetes patients had moderately but significantly shorter TCRB CDR3s in all four CD4+ subsets.

It was via CD45RO/CCR7/CD25/CD127/CD95/CD27 that CD4+ naive, central memory, regulatory and stem cell-like memory cells were sorted. The CDR3 runs to 14 residues. Trimming removed 5 bases from V and 4 bases from J; junction bases left unmatched: 7. The germline CDR1 and CDR2 sequences are SGHVS and FNYEAQ. The receptor's source is a woman aged 18-29 years with type 1 diabetes. V is TRBV7-6 and J is TRBJ2-7, with TRBD2 matching over 8 bases. Sample: naive CD4+ T cells from blood. CDR3 protein: CASSPGLALYEQYF. CDR3 nucleotides: TGTGCCAGCAGCCCAGGACTAGCTTTATACGAGCAGTACTTC.